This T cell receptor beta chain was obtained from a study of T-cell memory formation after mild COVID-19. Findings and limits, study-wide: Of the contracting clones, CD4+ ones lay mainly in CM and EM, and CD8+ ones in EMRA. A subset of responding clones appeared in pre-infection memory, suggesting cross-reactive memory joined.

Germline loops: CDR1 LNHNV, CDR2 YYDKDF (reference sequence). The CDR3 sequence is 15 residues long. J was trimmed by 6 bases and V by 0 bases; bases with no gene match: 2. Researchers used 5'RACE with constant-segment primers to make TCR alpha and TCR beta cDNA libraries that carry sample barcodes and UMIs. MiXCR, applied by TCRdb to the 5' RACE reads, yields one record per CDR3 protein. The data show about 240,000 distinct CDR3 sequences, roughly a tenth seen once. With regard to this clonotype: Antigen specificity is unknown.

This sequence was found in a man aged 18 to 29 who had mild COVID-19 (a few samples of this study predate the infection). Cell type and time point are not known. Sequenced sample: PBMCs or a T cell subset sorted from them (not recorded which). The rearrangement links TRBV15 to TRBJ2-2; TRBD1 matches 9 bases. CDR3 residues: CATSRERQGAGELFF. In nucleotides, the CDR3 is TGTGCCACCAGCAGAGAAAGACAGGGGGCCGGGGAGCTGTTTTTT.